The 12 T cell receptor beta chains in this list originate from one sample, sequenced in a study of T cell clonality in common variable immunodeficiency. Profiled with immunoSEQ multiplex PCR; TCRdb holds only in-frame clones, not every one. Singletons are absent from the sample, which has about 43,000 clones. The sequencing input was peripheral blood mononuclear cells. These receptors all stem from a person aged 18 to 75 in good health.

This clone was counted many times. Sequencing ends 3 residues short of the CDR3 end; the germline J gene provides the rest. The rearrangement joins TRBV29-1 to TRBJ2-1, with 10 bases that match TRBD2. CDR1 is SQVTM and CDR2 is ANQGSEA in the germline V gene. V shed 4 bases and J 9 bases; nucleotides not matched to a gene: 9. This CDR3 is 14 amino acids long. Partial CDR3 DNA: TGCAGCGTTGCCGGGACTAGCGACTGGGGTGAG. This gives the protein CSVAGTSDWGE. The whole CDR3 is CSVAGTSDWGEQFF.

This clone was counted many times. The sequenced CDR3 bases are TGCGCCAGCAGCTTGGGCCAGGGCAATGAG. Translated, it gives CASSLGQGNE. The entire CDR3 sequence reads CASSLGQGNEQFF. The rearrangement uses TRBV5-1 and TRBJ2-1; D may be TRBD1 (5 bases). Coverage ceases 3 residues before the CDR3 finishes, and the germline J gene fills in the end. Germline V gene lookup returns CDR1 SGHRS and CDR2 YFSETQ. The CDR3 spans 13 residues. V shed 0 bases and J shed 6 bases, with 7 bases lying between them.

This clone was seen repeatedly, ten times or more. The read ends 3 residues before the CDR3 terminus; that terminus is restored from the germline J gene. This chain joins TRBV19 and TRBJ1-2; D possibly corresponds to TRBD1 (5 bases). This CDR3 has 12 residues. The V and J ends lost 10 bases and 1 base respectively, with 10 bases between them. Germline loops: CDR1 LNHDA, CDR2 SQIVND (reference sequence). The covered CDR3 bases are TGTGCCACATGGGGCAATAACTATGGC. Protein sequence: CATWGNNYG. The entire CDR3 reads CATWGNNYGYTF.

This clone was detected many times. The sequence runs out 3 residues before the end of the CDR3; the remainder is reconstructed from the germline J gene. The chain recombines TRBV24-1 with TRBJ2-5; D is possibly TRBD2 (5 bases). This CDR3 region has 15 residues. Trimming removed 9 bases from V and 0 bases from J, with 16 bases in between. Germline V gives CDR1 KGHDR, CDR2 SFDVKD. CDR3 DNA (partial): TGTGCCACCCTCAGTGGACTCCGGTACCAAGAGACC. Translation gives CATLSGLRYQET. The entire CDR3 sequence reads CATLSGLRYQETQYF.

In its sample, this clone was seen many times. The DNA ends 3 residues before the CDR3 does, and the rest of the CDR3 is filled in from the germline J gene. The chain couples TRBV10-1 to TRBJ2-7, with a weak D call TRBD1 (5 bases). V was trimmed by 5 bases and J by 3 bases, leaving 14 bases between them. The CDR3 runs 14 residues. The germline V gene encodes CDR1 WNHNN and CDR2 SYGVQD (reference sequence). Here the CDR3 reads CASSKEVTGYEQYF. CDR3 DNA (partial): TGCGCCAGCAGTAAAGAAGTCACAGGCTACGAG.

In its sample, this clone was seen a few times. The CDR3 end lies 3 residues beyond the end of the read and is filled in from the germline J gene. The V call is TRBV18, the J call TRBJ1-2; 10 nucleotides match TRBD1. Germline assignment: CDR1 KGHSH and CDR2 LQKENI. The CDR3 is 14 amino acids. CDR3 DNA, as far as it was read: TGTGCCAGCTCACCAGGGACAGGGGCCAATGAC. The encoded protein is CASSPGTGAND. The complete CDR3 reads CASSPGTGANDYTF.

This clone was counted at least ten times. The sequenced fragment ends 3 residues before the CDR3 boundary, so the rest is inferred from the germline J gene. The chain has TRBV30 and TRBJ2-6; possibly TRBD1 for D (7 bases). Germline assignment: CDR1 GTSNPN and CDR2 SVGIG (reference sequence). This CDR3 contains 18 residues. V lost 1 base, J lost 0 bases, and 16 bases lay in between. CDR3 region: CAWSGRQGGTSGANVLTF. CDR3 DNA (partial): TGTGCCTGGAGTGGTCGACAGGGAGGAACCTCTGGGGCCAACGTC.

This clone appeared many times. The read ends 3 residues before the CDR3 terminus; that terminus is restored from the germline J gene. J is TRBJ1-2 and V is TRBV20-1; maybe TRBD1 (6 bases). V was shortened by 6 bases and J by 5 bases, with 22 bases between the two germline ends. Germline V gene sequence: CDR1 DFQATT, CDR2 SNEGSKA (reference sequence). The CDR3 is 15 residues long. The CDR3 sequence: CSATFGGGLAYGYTF. The part of the CDR3 DNA that was read is TGCAGTGCAACCTTTGGGGGGGGCCTGGCGTATGGC.

Many counts were recorded for this clone. The CDR3 loop is CASSLGPEYGYTF. The part of the CDR3 DNA that was read is TGTGCCAGCAGCTTAGGGCCCGAATATGGC. The gene calls are TRBV7-2 and TRBJ1-2; D gene unclear. The CDR3 goes on 3 residues after the read ends, and that part is filled in from the germline J gene. V dropped 1 base and J dropped 5 bases, with 8 bases sitting between them. Germline loops: CDR1 SGHTA, CDR2 FQGNSA. The CDR3 covers 13 residues.

This clone was detected many times. The read gets to within 3 residues of the CDR3 end, and the germline J gene fills in the rest. This rearrangement joins TRBV6-1 to TRBJ1-2; 7 bases match TRBD1. The germline gives CDR1 MNHNS, CDR2 SASEGT. After removal of 4 bases from V and 4 bases from J, the junction contained 6 bases not matched to a gene. The CDR3 has 14 residues. The DNA read from the CDR3 is TGTGCCAGCAGTGTCGACACAGGGGTCTATGGC. This codes for CASSVDTGVYG. The whole CDR3 region reads CASSVDTGVYGYTF.

Ten or more counts support this clone. The read halts 3 residues ahead of the CDR3 end, with the missing end drawn from the germline J gene. V gene TRBV7-3 combines with J gene TRBJ2-5, with 8 bases fitting TRBD2. In germline, CDR1 is SGHTA, CDR2 FQGTGA. This CDR3 has 18 residues. V was pared by 5 bases and J by 1 base, with 15 bases of the junction left unmatched. CDR3 protein: CASSQNGLAGSTQETQYF. The sequenced part of the CDR3 DNA is TGTGCCAGCAGCCAAAACGGGCTAGCGGGCAGTACCCAAGAGACC.

This clone has a count of ten or more. One end of the junction is discordant with germline, which a read error may explain. The sequence runs out 3 residues before the end of the CDR3; the remainder is reconstructed from the germline J gene. J is TRBJ2-3 and V is TRBV7-7, with 7 bases matching TRBD1. The CDR3 length is 13 residues. Germline loops: CDR1 SSHAT, CDR2 FNYEAQ (reference sequence). The sequenced CDR3 bases are TGTGCTAGCAGCCGACAGGGCCCACATACG. It yields the protein CASSRQGPHT. The CDR3 as a whole reads CASSRQGPHTQYF. The full variable domain, in which reference TRBV7-7 and TRBJ2-3 provide the parts outside the CDR3, is GAGVSQSPRYKVTKRGQDVTLRCDPISSHATLYWYQQALGQGPEFLTYFNYEAQPDKSGLPSDRFSAERPEGSISTLTIQRTEQRDSAMYRCASSRQGPHTQYFGPGTRLTVL.